This record covers a single TCR beta chain. This clone was detected once. The specificity of this receptor is unknown. Per-base qualities were not stored, and no clone one base away is much larger. This sample stems from a study of OX40 agonist ivuxolimab in advanced cancers. General notes on the study: The costimulatory receptor OX40 (CD134) was targeted by ivuxolimab, a fully human IgG2 agonistic monoclonal antibody. Intravenous ivuxolimab was administered to patients every 2 weeks at six dose levels: 0.01, 0.1, 0.3, 1.5, 3 and 10 mg/kg. Among the roughly 52 dose-escalation patients, about 19 had hepatocellular carcinoma, 15 melanoma, 9 renal cell carcinoma and 9 head and neck cancer. In the dose-escalation cohort, around four fifths of patients were male, and the mean age was roughly 60 years, with a range of roughly 23 to 85. Patients were allowed to have had prior anti-PD-1, anti-PD-L1 or anti-CTLA-4 therapy, and approximately 40% of the dose-escalation patients had been treated with checkpoint inhibitors. Partial responses were achieved by three dose-escalation patients, of whom one had hepatocellular carcinoma and two had cutaneous melanoma. The purpose of peripheral TCRbeta sequencing was to test whether ivuxolimab changed TCR sequence diversity and led to clonal T-cell expansion. The paper covers the monotherapy dose-escalation part of the phase I ivuxolimab trial, which included N = 52 patients. Results the study describes overall, beyond this receptor: Low levels of normalized T-cell clonal expansion were also seen in some patients who did not respond. In the 0.1-3.0 mg/kg groups, partial responders had among the lowest normalized peripheral clonal expansion, particularly in CD8+ T cells. The antigen specificity of the clonally expanded peripheral T cells was not determined. After ivuxolimab, CD8+ T cells had more expanded clones than CD4+ T cells on average. At doses of 0.1 to 3.0 mg/kg, clonal expansion of both CD4+ and CD8+ T cells in blood was seen between baseline and week 6.

Genomic DNA was extracted from sorted cells for sequencing of the TCRbeta CDR3 region. The immunoSEQ Assay was used for sequencing of TCRbeta CDR3 regions. Entries here come from immuneACCESS through TCRdb and include only in-frame sequences with V and J called. Some clones fail to appear in such tables; in the studies checked, an unresolved V gene covers under half of the shortfall, and the cause of the remainder is unknown. The sample table shows 100,000 or so clones, and 85% to 95% are seen once. Jointly, the top ten make up 0.45% to 0.65% of the sample. Patients with a history of autoimmune disease or receiving systemic immunosuppression were excluded from the trial. In every dose cohort, peripheral blood was drawn for TCR sequencing at baseline, cycle 4 day 1, and cycle 7 day 1. Samples were obtained from an open-label, multicenter, first-in-human phase I dose-escalation trial of ivuxolimab. Adults with locally advanced or metastatic melanoma, renal cell, hepatocellular, or head and neck squamous cell carcinoma were enrolled in the trial. Before TCR sequencing, CD4+ T cells and CD8+ T cells from peripheral blood were sorted into separate populations.

The TCR sequence derives from an adult with an advanced solid tumor such as melanoma, head and neck, liver or kidney cancer. Specimen: CD4+ or CD8+ T cells sorted from blood, collected in a trial of the OX40 agonist ivuxolimab.

Here the CDR3 is given as CASSPDGGLRSYEQYF. The sequence in DNA is TGTGCCAGCAGCCCCGACGGGGGGCTCCGCTCCTACGAGCAGTACTTC. The V gene is TRBV11-3 and the J gene is TRBJ2-7, and the D gene may be TRBD2, 7 bases matching. The germline V gene encodes CDR1 SGHNT and CDR2 YENEEA. The germline ends are 17 bases apart after V is trimmed by 5 bases and J by 0 bases. The CDR3 spans 16 residues, from the cysteine through the phenylalanine. CDR3 DNA only is kept here, 48 bases in frame from base 1.